This TCR beta chain appears in the sequencing data of a study of human T cells and chemical hapten exposure. Study information: Researchers reported sensitizing an approximately 2 cm by approximately 2 cm upper inner arm skin site with 2% DPC. The study, taken as a whole, reports: Significantly greater numbers of large CDR3 similarity clusters came from expanded TCRs than from controls.

The germline CDR1 and CDR2 sequences are SQVTM and ANQGSEA. This CDR3 has 13 amino acids. Trimming took 4 bases from V and 4 from J, leaving 11 bases between them. TCRdb re-analysed the RACE reads in MiXCR, keeping a single row per CDR3 protein. The repertoire holds approximately 350,000 distinct CDR3 sequences, with 6% to 8.5% as singletons. Described time point: patch test 1, 2 weeks after DPC sensitization. Treatment denoted: therapeutic diphenylcyclopropenone sensitization with weekly scalp DPC. Patches went on only after blood had been drawn each time. This clonotype has only a few counts. Its antigen is as yet unknown.

This material consisted of whole blood, taken in connection with sensitization to the hapten diphenylcyclopropenone (DPC). This clonotype was obtained from a woman aged 18 to 35 with alopecia areata. Some clones in this sample may be carry-over from other donors' samples. The rearrangement joins TRBV29-1 to TRBJ2-1; D is possibly TRBD1 or TRBD2 (5 bases each). The chain's CDR3 is CSVARGPYNEQFF. The CDR3 DNA reads as TGCAGCGTTGCCCGGGGCCCATACAATGAGCAGTTCTTC.